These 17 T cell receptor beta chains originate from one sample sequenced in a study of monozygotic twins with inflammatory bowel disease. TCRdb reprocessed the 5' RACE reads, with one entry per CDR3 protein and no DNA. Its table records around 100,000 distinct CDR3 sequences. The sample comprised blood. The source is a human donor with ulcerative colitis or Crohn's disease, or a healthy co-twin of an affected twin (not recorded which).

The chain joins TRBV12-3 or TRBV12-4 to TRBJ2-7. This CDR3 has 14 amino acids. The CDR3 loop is CASSTTGSSYEQYF.

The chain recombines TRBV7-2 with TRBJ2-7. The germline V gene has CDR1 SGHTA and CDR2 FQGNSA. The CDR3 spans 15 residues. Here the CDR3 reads CASSLDFSDLREQYF. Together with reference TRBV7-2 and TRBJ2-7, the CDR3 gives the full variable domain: GAGVSQSPSNKVTEKGKDVELRCDPISGHTALYWYRQSLGQGLEFLIYFQGNSAPDKSGLPSDRFSAERTGGSVSTLTIQRTQQEDSAVYLCASSLDFSDLREQYFGPGTRLTVT.

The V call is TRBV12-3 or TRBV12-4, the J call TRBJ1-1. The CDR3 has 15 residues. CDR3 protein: CASSLASGKNTEAFF.

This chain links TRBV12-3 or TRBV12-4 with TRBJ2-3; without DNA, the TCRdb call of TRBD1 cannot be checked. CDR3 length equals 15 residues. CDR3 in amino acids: CASTPWDGSTDTQYF.

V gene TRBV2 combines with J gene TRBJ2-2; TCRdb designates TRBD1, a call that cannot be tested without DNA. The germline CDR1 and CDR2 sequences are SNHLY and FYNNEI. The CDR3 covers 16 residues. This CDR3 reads CASSEGQTTATGELFF.

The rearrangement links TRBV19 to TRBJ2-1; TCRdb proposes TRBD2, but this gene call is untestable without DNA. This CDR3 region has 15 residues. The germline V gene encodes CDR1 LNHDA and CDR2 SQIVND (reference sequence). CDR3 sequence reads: CASSIQAGSYNEQFF. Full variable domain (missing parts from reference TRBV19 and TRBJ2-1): DGGITQSPKYLFRKEGQNVTLSCEQNLNHDAMYWYRQDPGQGLRLIYYSQIVNDFQKGDIAEGYSVSREKKESFPLTVTSAQKNPTAFYLCASSIQAGSYNEQFFGPGTRLTVL.

CDR3 sequence: CSARASGATTLNTGELFF. V gene TRBV20-1 combines with J gene TRBJ2-2; lacking DNA, the TRBD2 call made by TCRdb goes unchecked. This CDR3 is 18 amino acids long. Looked up from germline, CDR1 is DFQATT and CDR2 is SNEGSKA (reference sequence).

CDR3 amino acids: CASSLDPDNEQFF. The chain recombines TRBV7-6 with TRBJ2-1. This CDR3 comprises 13 residues. Germline CDR1 and CDR2: SGHVS and FNYEAQ.

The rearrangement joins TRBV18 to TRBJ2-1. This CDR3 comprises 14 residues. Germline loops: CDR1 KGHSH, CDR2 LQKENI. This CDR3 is CASSLAGVYNEQFF.

CDR3 region: CASSLGGSSTSYEQYF. This chain links TRBV7-2 with TRBJ2-7. Germline loops: CDR1 SGHTA, CDR2 FQGNSA. The CDR3 is made up of 16 amino acids.

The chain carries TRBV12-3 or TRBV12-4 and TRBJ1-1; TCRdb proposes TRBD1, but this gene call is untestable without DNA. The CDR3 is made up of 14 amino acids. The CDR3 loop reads CASSRRGMNTEAFF.

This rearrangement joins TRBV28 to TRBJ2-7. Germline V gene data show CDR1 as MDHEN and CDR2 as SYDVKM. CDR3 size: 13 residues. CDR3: CASSFPPGYEQYF.

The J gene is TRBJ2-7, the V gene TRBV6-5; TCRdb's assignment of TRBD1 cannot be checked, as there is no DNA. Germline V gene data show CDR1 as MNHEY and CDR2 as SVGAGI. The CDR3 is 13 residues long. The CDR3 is CASSSLTRYEQYF.

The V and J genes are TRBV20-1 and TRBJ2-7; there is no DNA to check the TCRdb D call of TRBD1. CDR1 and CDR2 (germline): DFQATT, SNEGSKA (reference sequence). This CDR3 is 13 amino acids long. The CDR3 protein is CSAVTGELYEQYF.

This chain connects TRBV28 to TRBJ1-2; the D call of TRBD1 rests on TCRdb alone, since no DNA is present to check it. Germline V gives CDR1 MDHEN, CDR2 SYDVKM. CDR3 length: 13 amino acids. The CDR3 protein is CASSLQGYGGYTF.

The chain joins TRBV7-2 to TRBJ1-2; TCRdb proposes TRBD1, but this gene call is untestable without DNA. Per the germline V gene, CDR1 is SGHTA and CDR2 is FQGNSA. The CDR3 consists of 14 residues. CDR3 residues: CASSMGTVTYGYTF.

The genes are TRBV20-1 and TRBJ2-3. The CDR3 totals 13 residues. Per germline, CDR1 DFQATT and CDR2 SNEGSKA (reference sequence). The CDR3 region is CSARENTQDTQYF.